This entry is about one T cell receptor (beta chain). Here immunoSEQ multiplex PCR was the method, and the copy in TCRdb shows in-frame clones only, minus some. Of approximately 210,000 clones listed, 82% are singletons. This specimen belongs to a study of blood T cell repertoires in COVID-19. Overall study context: T cells, B-cell-depleted T cells, or PBMCs provided the cDNA or gDNA that served as material.

CDR3 length: 14 amino acids. V was pared by 3 bases and J by 6 bases, with 14 bases between. Germline lookup yields CDR1 DFQATT and CDR2 SNEGSKA (reference sequence). Specimen: PBMCs or T cells enriched from blood (not recorded which). The rearrangement uses TRBV20-1 and TRBJ1-4, with a tentative D call TRBD1 (6 bases). The receptor was derived from a man aged 35 to 55 who had recovered from COVID-19. As DNA, the CDR3 is TGCAGTGCTAGTTCCCACAGGGTGGATGAAAAACTGTTTTTT. Amino acids: CSASSHRVDEKLFF.